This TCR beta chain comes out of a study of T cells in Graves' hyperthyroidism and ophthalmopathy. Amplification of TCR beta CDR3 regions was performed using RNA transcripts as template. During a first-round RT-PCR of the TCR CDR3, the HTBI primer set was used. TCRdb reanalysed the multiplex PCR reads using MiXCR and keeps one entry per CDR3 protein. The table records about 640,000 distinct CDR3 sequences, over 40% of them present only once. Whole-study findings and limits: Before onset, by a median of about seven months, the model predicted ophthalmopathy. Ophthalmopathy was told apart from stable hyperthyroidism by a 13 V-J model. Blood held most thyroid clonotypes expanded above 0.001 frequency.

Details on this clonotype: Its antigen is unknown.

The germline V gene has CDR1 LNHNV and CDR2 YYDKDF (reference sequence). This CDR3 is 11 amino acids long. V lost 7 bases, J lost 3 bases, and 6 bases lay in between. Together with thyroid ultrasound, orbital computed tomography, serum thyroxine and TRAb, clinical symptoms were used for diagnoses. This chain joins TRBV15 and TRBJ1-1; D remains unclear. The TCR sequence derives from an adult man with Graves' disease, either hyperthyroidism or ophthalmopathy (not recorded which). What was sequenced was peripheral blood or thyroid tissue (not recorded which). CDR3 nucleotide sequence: TGTGCCACCACCCCCGACACTGAAGCTTTCTTT. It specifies CATTPDTEAFF.